Listed here are 21 T cell receptor beta chains from one sample, sequenced in a study of blood T cell repertoires in COVID-19 (dated by TCRdb to 2019 to 2021). The library was generated by the immunoSEQ multiplex PCR assay. This immuneACCESS table, as held by TCRdb, lists in-frame sequences with V and J called but not all clones. Of the missing ones, under half trace to an unresolved V gene in checked studies; the others have no known cause. Counted in this sample were about 280,000 clones; 90% of them appeared once. The ten largest clonotypes hold 1.5% to 2% of the sample. Sequences were obtained from PBMCs or T cells enriched from blood (not recorded which). Every receptor here comes from a woman under 30 with acute COVID-19.

The CDR3 region is CASSIAPGQPYEQYF. DNA of the CDR3: TGTGCCAGTAGTATAGCCCCCGGACAGCCGTACGAGCAGTACTTC. The chain carries TRBV19 and TRBJ2-7; tentatively, D is TRBD1 (6 bases). This CDR3 contains 15 residues. Trimming removed 1 base at V and 4 bases at J, with 14 bases between. Germline assignment: CDR1 LNHDA and CDR2 SQIVND (reference sequence).

The chain has TRBV10-3 and TRBJ2-5; perhaps TRBD2 as D (6 bases). There are 12 residues in the CDR3. In germline, CDR1 is ENHRY, CDR2 SYGVKD. V gave up 10 bases and J gave up 1 base, with 10 bases separating them. The DNA for the CDR3 is TGTGCCACACGAGCGGGCCAAGAGACCCAGTACTTC. Translating gives CATRAGQETQYF.

The chain recombines TRBV29-1 with TRBJ1-1, with D perhaps TRBD1 (6 bases). This CDR3 is built from 13 residues. In germline, CDR1 is SQVTM, CDR2 ANQGSEA. V lost 5 bases, J lost 3 bases, and 13 bases lay in between. Here the CDR3 reads CSVRGGQYTEAFF. CDR3 coding DNA: TGCAGCGTTCGCGGGGGCCAATACACTGAAGCTTTCTTT.

A note on this clone: Compared with germline, one end of the junction differs, possibly owing to a read error. V gene TRBV18 combines with J gene TRBJ2-1; possible D gene TRBD2, 6 bases. This CDR3 contains 13 residues. Per the germline V gene, CDR1 is KGHSH and CDR2 is LQKENI. The CDR3 sequence is CASSRDSNNEQFF. As DNA, the CDR3 is TGTGCCAGCTCAAGGGACTCCAACAATGAGCAGTTCTTC.

The J gene is TRBJ2-3, the V gene TRBV7-7; D might be TRBD2 (7 bases). With 5 bases removed from V and 2 bases from J, the gap between germline ends came to 11 bases. The CDR3 runs to 14 residues. Germline CDR1 SSHAT, CDR2 FNYEAQ (reference sequence). The CDR3 loop reads CASSRRGATDTQYF. The CDR3 DNA sequence: TGTGCCAGCAGCCGACGGGGGGCCACAGATACGCAGTATTTT.

As to this clone: Other DNA sequences in this specimen translate into the identical CDR3. The V and J genes are TRBV19 and TRBJ2-1; 8 bases map to TRBD2. Germline loops: CDR1 LNHDA, CDR2 SQIVND (reference sequence). V lost 10 bases to trimming and J lost 4 bases; unmatched junction nucleotides: 6. The CDR3 covers 13 residues. In DNA, the CDR3 is TGTGCCACCCGACTAGCGCCTTACAATGAGCAGTTCTTC. Translation gives CATRLAPYNEQFF.

The chain combines TRBV15 with TRBJ2-3; 10 nucleotides agree with TRBD2. Germline CDR1 LNHNV, CDR2 YYDKDF (reference sequence). This CDR3 region has 15 residues. V was pared by 7 bases and J by 2 bases, with 6 bases of the junction left unmatched. The CDR3, as DNA: TGTGCCACCATGAAGAGCGGGAGGGACACAGATACGCAGTATTTT. Protein sequence: CATMKSGRDTDTQYF.

The chain links TRBV7-9 to TRBJ2-1; 11 nucleotides match TRBD2. The V gene's germline CDR1 is SEHNR and CDR2 FQNEAQ (reference sequence). The CDR3 spans 15 residues. V lost 1 base and J lost 8; bases outside the gene matches: 4. CDR3 sequence reads: CASSLVASGRYEQFF. As DNA, the CDR3 is TGTGCCAGCAGCTTAGTGGCTAGCGGGAGGTATGAGCAGTTCTTC.

The chain recombines TRBV7-2 with TRBJ2-7, with D perhaps matching TRBD2 (7 bases). Germline CDR1 reads SGHTA; CDR2 reads FQGNSA. The CDR3 consists of 18 residues. V was clipped by 5 bases and J by 0 bases, with 23 bases between them. The CDR3 sequence is CASSLRQGTMGRSYEQYF. CDR3 nucleotides: TGTGCCAGCAGCCTCAGGCAGGGGACTATGGGTCGCTCCTACGAGCAGTACTTC.

The gene calls are TRBV28 and TRBJ1-6, with D possibly being TRBD1 (5 bases). Trimming removed 4 bases from V and 6 bases from J, with 16 bases in between. The CDR3 is 16 residues long. CDR1 is MDHEN and CDR2 is SYDVKM in the germline V gene. CDR3 sequence: CASSSSYIGANSPLHF. CDR3 bases: TGTGCCAGCAGTTCTTCCTACATAGGGGCTAATTCACCCCTCCACTTT.

The J gene is TRBJ2-7, the V gene TRBV3-1 (or the pseudogene TRBV3-2); 9 bases fit TRBD2. Per germline, CDR1 LGHDT and CDR2 YNNKEL (reference sequence). The length of the CDR3 is 14 residues. With 2 bases clipped from V and 6 bases from J, the junction kept 5 bases outside the gene matches. The CDR3 nucleotides are TGTGCCAGCAGCCAAATAGCGGGAGCTAGCGAGCAGTACTTC. Its protein is CASSQIAGASEQYF.

The chain uses TRBV29-1 and TRBJ2-1; 11 nucleotides line up with TRBD2. The CDR3 contains 15 residues. The ends lost 4 bases at V and 7 bases at J; junction bases unmatched: 9. Germline values: CDR1 SQVTM, CDR2 ANQGSEA. The CDR3 nucleotides read TGCAGCGTTGCATCCGGGACTAGCGGTGGGAATGAGCAGTTCTTC. This codes for CSVASGTSGGNEQFF.

This chain links TRBV14 with TRBJ2-2, with 8 nucleotides matching TRBD1. The V gene end was trimmed by 1 base and the J gene end by 3 bases; junction bases not matched to a gene: 4. The CDR3 runs to 16 residues. Germline lookup yields CDR1 SGHDN and CDR2 FVKESK. The DNA of the CDR3 is TGTGCCAGCAGCCAAGGAGGCAGGGGGCACACCGGGGAGCTGTTTTTT. It encodes CASSQGGRGHTGELFF.

V is TRBV6-4 and J is TRBJ1-2; 7 bases agree with TRBD1. The CDR3 runs to 19 residues. V lost 5 bases and J lost 0; bases outside the gene matches: 18. The germline V gene encodes CDR1 MRHNA and CDR2 SNTAGT. Here the CDR3 reads CASSPGTAGPELANYGYTF. The CDR3 bases are TGTGCCAGCAGTCCCGGGACAGCAGGGCCCGAGTTAGCTAACTATGGCTACACCTTC.

This chain uses TRBV20-1 with TRBJ2-1, with TRBD1 identical over 7 bases. The germline V gene encodes CDR1 DFQATT and CDR2 SNEGSKA (reference sequence). V shed 3 bases, J shed 5 bases, and the junction held 13 bases outside the gene matches. The CDR3 length is 16 residues. The CDR3 DNA sequence: TGCAGTGCTAGTCCTACAGGGGCGAGGTGGGACAATGAGCAGTTCTTC. It codes for CSASPTGARWDNEQFF.

The chain carries TRBV4-1 and TRBJ1-5; a possible D gene is TRBD1 (5 bases). Per germline, CDR1 MGHRA and CDR2 YSYEKL. This CDR3 comprises 16 residues. The V end lost 1 base, the J end lost 3 bases, and 13 bases lay between the germline ends. The CDR3 DNA is TGCGCCAGCAGCCAAGTTTCACAGGCCTACAATCAGCCCCAGCATTTT. This encodes CASSQVSQAYNQPQHF.

The gene calls are TRBV27 and TRBJ1-2; 7 nucleotides align to TRBD1. The junction had 10 bases not matched to a gene; V was cut back by 5 bases and J by 7 bases. CDR1 and CDR2 (germline): MNHEY, SMNVEV (reference sequence). This CDR3 has 14 amino acids. CDR3 region: CASSTYTGVRGYTF. The CDR3 DNA reads TGTGCCAGCAGTACCTATACAGGGGTCCGTGGCTACACCTTC.

Here the CDR3 reads CASSLRRNTEAFF. The CDR3 DNA is TGTGCCAGCAGTTTACGCAGGAACACTGAAGCTTTCTTT. This chain joins TRBV27 and TRBJ1-1; D call uncertain. Germline CDR1 MNHEY, CDR2 SMNVEV (reference sequence). There are 13 residues in the CDR3. V lost 2 bases, J lost 1 base, and 5 bases lay in between.

The rearrangement links TRBV7-2 to TRBJ2-1; D gene unclear. Germline assignment: CDR1 SGHTA and CDR2 FQGNSA. The CDR3 spans 11 residues. Trimming left V 6 bases short and J 4 bases short, with 4 bases between. CDR3 DNA: TGTGCCAGCAGACAGTACAATGAGCAGTTCTTC. This gives the protein CASRQYNEQFF.

The J gene is TRBJ1-1, the V gene TRBV6-4; D remains unclear. The V gene's germline CDR1 is MRHNA and CDR2 SNTAGT. V was shortened by 2 bases and J by 1 base, with 8 bases between the two germline ends. CDR3 length: 14 residues. The CDR3 DNA reads as TGTGCCAGCAGTGACACCGCAGAGAACACTGAAGCTTTCTTT. This translates into CASSDTAENTEAFF.

This clone was seen a single time. The V gene is TRBV4-1, the J gene TRBJ1-1, with 7 bases fitting TRBD1. This CDR3 comprises 16 residues. Germline V lookup: CDR1 MGHRA, CDR2 YSYEKL. The V and J ends lost 2 bases and 4 bases, in that order; junction bases with no gene match: 10. This CDR3 reads CASSQRQTTGSTEAFF. CDR3 bases: TGCGCCAGCAGCCAACGCCAGACGACAGGGTCCACTGAAGCTTTCTTT.